The clone carrying this T cell receptor (beta chain) appeared a few times. Those who served as multiple sclerosis controls were treatment-naive patients with stable or active relapsing-remitting disease. It was negative isolation that provided the CD8+ and CD4+ T cells, whereas TEMRA cells were enriched by FACS. Per the germline V gene, CDR1 is KGHSH and CDR2 is LQKENI. The CDR3 totals 16 residues. J lost 6 bases, V lost 3 bases, and 4 bases had no gene match. These data come from a study of CD8 T cells in Susac syndrome. Random hexamers were used to reverse transcribe about 0.5 to 1 ug of RNA. Amplification of TCR beta CDR3 was carried out by immunoSEQ multiplex PCR, which covered 54 Vbeta and 13 Jbeta segments. TCRdb re-called the immunoSEQ multiplex PCR reads with MiXCR, one entry per CDR3 protein. The table records 250,000 to 350,000 distinct CDR3 sequences, 80% to 90% of them present only once.

The sample consisted of CD8+ T cells from PBMCs. V gene TRBV18 combines with J gene TRBJ2-1; TRBD2 matches at 14 bases. The source is a human donor with multiple sclerosis. The chain's CDR3 is CASSPGLAGESNEQFF. The CDR3, as DNA: TGTGCCAGCTCACCGGGACTAGCGGGAGAGAGCAATGAGCAGTTCTTC.